The entry below describes one TCR beta chain. Trimming stripped 7 bases from V and 2 bases from J, with 8 bases between. This CDR3 contains 12 residues. Germline CDR1 and CDR2: MNHEY and SVGAGI. Time point of the sample: inflamed ileum from the surgical specimen. The repertoire was sequenced with immunoSEQ multiplex PCR; TCRdb's copy has only in-frame clones and lacks some. The sample lists around 15,000 clones, roughly four fifths occurring once. This entry comes from a study of T cell repertoires in ileal Crohn's disease. This chain joins TRBV6-5 and TRBJ1-2; D gene unclear. The source of this sequence is an adult with Crohn's disease. The specimen sequenced was ileal tissue. The DNA of the CDR3 is TGTGCCAGCACCACGGCCAACTATGGCTACACCTTC. Its protein product is CASTTANYGYTF.